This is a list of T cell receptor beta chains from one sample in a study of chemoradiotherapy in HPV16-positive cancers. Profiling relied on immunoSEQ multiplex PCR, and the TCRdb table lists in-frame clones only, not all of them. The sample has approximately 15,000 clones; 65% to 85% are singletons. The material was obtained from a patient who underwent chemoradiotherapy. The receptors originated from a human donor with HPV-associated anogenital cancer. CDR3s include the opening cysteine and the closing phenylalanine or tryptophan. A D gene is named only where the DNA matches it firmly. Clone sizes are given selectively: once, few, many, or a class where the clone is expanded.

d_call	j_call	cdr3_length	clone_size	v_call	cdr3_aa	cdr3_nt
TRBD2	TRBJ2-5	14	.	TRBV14	CASSQEREPETQYF	TGTGCCAGCAGCCAAGAGCGGGAGCCGGAGACCCAGTACTTC
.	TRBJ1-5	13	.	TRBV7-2	CASSTGPSRPQHF	TGTGCCAGCAGTACAGGGCCATCCAGGCCCCAGCATTTT
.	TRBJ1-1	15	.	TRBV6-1	CASSDSGPWGTEAFF	TGTGCCAGCAGTGACTCGGGCCCCTGGGGCACTGAAGCTTTCTTT
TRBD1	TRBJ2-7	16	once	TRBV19	CASSMFARGRIYEQYF	TGTGCCAGTAGTATGTTTGCCAGGGGGCGGATCTACGAGCAGTACTTC
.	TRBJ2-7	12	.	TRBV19	CASSMAGYEQYF	TGTGCCAGTAGTATGGCCGGCTACGAGCAGTACTTC
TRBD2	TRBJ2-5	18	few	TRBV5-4	CASSLDVFRTSGKETQYF	TGTGCCAGCAGCTTGGATGTTTTCAGAACTAGCGGAAAAGAGACCCAGTACTTC
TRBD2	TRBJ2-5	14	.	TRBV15	CATSARRGGETQYF	TGTGCCACCAGCGCTCGTCGGGGGGGAGAGACCCAGTACTTC
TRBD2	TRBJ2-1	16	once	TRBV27	CASSLRTSGEFNEQFF	TGTGCCAGCAGTTTACGGACTAGCGGGGAATTCAATGAGCAGTTCTTC
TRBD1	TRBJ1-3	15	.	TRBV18	CASSKTGVNGNTIYF	TGTGCCAGCTCAAAGACAGGGGTGAATGGAAACACCATATATTTT
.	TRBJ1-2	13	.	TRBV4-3	CASSPDRTYGYTF	TGCGCCAGCAGCCCTGACAGGACCTATGGCTACACCTTC
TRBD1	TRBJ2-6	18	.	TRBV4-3	CASSQGYRGFPGANVLTF	TGCGCCAGCAGCCAAGGTTACAGGGGGTTCCCTGGGGCCAACGTCCTGACTTTC
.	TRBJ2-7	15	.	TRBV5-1	CASSLAVSSGGEQYF	TGCGCCAGCAGCTTGGCCGTCAGCTCCGGAGGCGAGCAGTACTTC
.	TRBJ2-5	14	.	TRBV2	CASTEGALRETQYF	TGTGCCAGCACCGAAGGGGCCCTCAGGGAGACCCAGTACTTC
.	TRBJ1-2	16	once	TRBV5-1	CASSLGHRDAAYGYTF	TGCGCCAGCAGCTTGGGCCACCGGGACGCCGCCTATGGCTACACCTTC
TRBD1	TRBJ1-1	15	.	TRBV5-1	CASSLHRGLNTEAFF	TGCGCCAGCAGCTTACACAGGGGGCTGAACACTGAAGCTTTCTTT
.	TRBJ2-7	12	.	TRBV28	CASTLGTYEQYF	TGTGCCAGCACCCTGGGGACCTACGAGCAGTACTTC
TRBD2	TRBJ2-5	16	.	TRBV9	CASSVDRGGPGETQYF	TGTGCCAGCAGCGTAGATCGGGGGGGACCCGGAGAGACCCAGTACTTC
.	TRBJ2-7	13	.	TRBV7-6	CASSLAQTYEQYF	TGTGCCAGCAGCTTAGCCCAGACCTACGAGCAGTACTTC
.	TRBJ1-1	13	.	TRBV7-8	CASSFLQNTEAFF	TGTGCCAGCAGCTTCTTACAGAACACTGAAGCTTTCTTT
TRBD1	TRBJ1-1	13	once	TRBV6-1	CASSDLRQGEAFF	TGTGCCAGCAGTGACCTCAGACAGGGGGAAGCTTTCTTT
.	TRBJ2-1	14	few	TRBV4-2	CASSQVTAGDEQFF	TGTGCCAGCAGCCAAGTTACGGCAGGCGATGAGCAGTTCTTC
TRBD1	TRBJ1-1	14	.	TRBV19	CASRMGQTNTEAFF	TGTGCCAGTAGGATGGGACAGACGAACACTGAAGCTTTCTTT